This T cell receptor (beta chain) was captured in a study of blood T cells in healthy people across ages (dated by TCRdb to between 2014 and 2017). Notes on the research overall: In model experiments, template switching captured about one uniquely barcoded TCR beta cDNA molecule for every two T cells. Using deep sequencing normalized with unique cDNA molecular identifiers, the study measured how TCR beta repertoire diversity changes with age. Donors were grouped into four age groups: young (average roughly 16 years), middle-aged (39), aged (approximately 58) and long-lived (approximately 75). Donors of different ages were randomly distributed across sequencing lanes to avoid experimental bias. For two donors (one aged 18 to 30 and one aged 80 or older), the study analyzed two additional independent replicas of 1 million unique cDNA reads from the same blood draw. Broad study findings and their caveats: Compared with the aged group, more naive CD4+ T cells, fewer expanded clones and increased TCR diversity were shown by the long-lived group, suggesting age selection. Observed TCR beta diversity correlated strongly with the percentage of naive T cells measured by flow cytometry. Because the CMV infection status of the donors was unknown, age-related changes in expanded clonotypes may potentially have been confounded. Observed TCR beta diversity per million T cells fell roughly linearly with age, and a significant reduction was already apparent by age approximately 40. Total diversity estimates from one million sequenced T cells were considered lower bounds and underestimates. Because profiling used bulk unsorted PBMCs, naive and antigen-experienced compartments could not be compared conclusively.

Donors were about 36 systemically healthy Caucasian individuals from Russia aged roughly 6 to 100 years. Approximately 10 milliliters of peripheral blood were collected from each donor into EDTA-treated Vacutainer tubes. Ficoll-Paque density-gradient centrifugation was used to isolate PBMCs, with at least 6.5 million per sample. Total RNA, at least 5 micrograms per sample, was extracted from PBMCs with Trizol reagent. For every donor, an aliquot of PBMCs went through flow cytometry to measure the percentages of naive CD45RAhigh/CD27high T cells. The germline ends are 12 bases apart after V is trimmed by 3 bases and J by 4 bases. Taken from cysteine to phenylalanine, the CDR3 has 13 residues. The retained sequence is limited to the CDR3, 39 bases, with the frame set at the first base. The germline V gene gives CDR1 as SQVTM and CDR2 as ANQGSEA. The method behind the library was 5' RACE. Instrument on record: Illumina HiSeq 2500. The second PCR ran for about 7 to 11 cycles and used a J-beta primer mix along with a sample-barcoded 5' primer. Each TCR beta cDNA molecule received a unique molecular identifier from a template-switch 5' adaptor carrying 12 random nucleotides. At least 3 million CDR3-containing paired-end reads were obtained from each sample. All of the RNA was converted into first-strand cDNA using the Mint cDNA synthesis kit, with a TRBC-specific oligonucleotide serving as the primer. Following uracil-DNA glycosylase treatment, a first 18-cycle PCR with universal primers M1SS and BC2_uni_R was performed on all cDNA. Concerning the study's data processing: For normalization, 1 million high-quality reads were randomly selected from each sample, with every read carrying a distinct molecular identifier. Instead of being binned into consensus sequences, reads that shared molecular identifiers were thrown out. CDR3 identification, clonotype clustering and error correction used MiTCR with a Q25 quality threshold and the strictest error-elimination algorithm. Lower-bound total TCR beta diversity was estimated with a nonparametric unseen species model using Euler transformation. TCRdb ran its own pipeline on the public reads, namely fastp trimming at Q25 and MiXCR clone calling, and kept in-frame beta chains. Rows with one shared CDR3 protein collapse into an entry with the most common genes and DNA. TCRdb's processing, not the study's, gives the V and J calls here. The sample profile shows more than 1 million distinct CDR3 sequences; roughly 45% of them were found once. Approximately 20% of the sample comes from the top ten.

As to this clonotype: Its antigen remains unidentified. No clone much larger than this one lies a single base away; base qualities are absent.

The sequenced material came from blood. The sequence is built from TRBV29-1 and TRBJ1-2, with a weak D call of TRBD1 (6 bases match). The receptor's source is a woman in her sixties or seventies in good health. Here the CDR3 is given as CSVDEGGGYGYTF. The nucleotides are TGCAGCGTTGACGAAGGGGGTGGCTATGGCTACACCTTC.